This T cell receptor (beta chain) was recorded in a study of CXCR3-negative and CXCR3-positive naive CD8 T cells (dated by TCRdb to the late 2010s). About the investigation overall: In total, around 140 million TRB reads were obtained, corresponding to roughly 1.5 +/- 0.3 million reads per library. Data from roughly twelve donors, pooled across two independent experiments, went into the diversity and physicochemical repertoire analyses. For the TRBV-TRBJ cluster analysis, the naive subsets came from 5 donors, while the memory cells came from 3 donors. Beyond this particular receptor, the publication reports: Because surface CD5, which is linked to self-reactivity in mice, was comparable between the naive subsets, TCR interaction strength was also inferred from TRB CDR3 physicochemical properties. Comparably high repertoire diversity was found in both naive subsets, whereas much lower repertoire diversity was found in memory CD8+ T cells. TRBV-TRBJ usage was similar between naive CXCR3-negative and CXCR3-positive cells from the same donor, while memory cells showed distinct patterns. Compared with CXCR3-negative naive cells, CXCR3-positive naive cells had TRB CDR3s with higher hydrophobicity (lower Kidera factor 4), lower energy, and higher strength and volume indices. CXCR3 expression partially decreased after cryopreservation, so most assays used freshly isolated PBMCs.

Comment on this clonotype: Its specific antigen is unknown.

Each CD8+ T cell subset was flow-sorted in triplicate, with 300,000 or so cells per subset placed directly into RLT lysis buffer. Naive CD8+ T cells were defined stringently as CD45RO-CCR7+CD27+CD95- to exclude memory contaminants. Peripheral blood mononuclear cells were isolated from buffy coats by standard density gradient centrifugation. Naive CXCR3-negative and CXCR3-positive CD8+ T cells were flow-sorted using a FACSAria III. Total RNA was extracted from sorted cells with an RNeasy Mini Kit. Looking up the germline V gene (reference sequence) yields CDR1 LNHDA and CDR2 SQIVND. Reading from cysteine to phenylalanine, the CDR3 counts 14 amino acids. No nucleotide data were recorded. These reads were obtained on a NextSeq 550. The Human TCR Profiling Kit (MiLaboratory) was used to prepare UMI-labeled 5' RACE TRB cDNA libraries. The full amount of extracted RNA was used for cDNA synthesis, and the full amount of resulting cDNA was used for PCR amplification. The libraries were made side by side, with each library going through the same number of PCR cycles. As for how the authors treated the data: MIGEC and MiXCR extracted about 53,000 +/- 10,000 unique UMI-labeled TRB cDNA molecules per library, requiring at least two reads per UMI. On average, around 40,000 +/- 10,000 functional in-frame TRB CDR3 nucleotide clonotypes lacking stop codons were found per library. Diversity metrics, including normalized Shannon-Wiener and Chao1, were computed in VDJtools after downsampling to 5000 UMI-labeled TRB molecules per sample. VDJtools was used to calculate clonotype-size-weighted physicochemical properties of the central five CDR3 residues, namely interaction energy, strength, volume and Kidera factor 4. The reads underwent TCRdb reprocessing, giving one record for each CDR3 protein sequence and no DNA. In this record, the V and J calls reflect TCRdb's handling and not the investigators' own analysis. This sample's table has entries for tens of thousands of distinct CDR3 sequences. The top ten clones comprise about 1% of the sample.

Recombination linked TRBV19 to TRBJ2-7. The sample taken for sequencing was naive CXCR3- CD8+ T cells from blood. The cell subset or site label, read with the paper, signifies: CD45RO-CCR7+CD27+CD95- naive CD8+ T cells lacking CXCR3 (TNR3-). This clonotype was sampled from a human donor in good health. Some clones in this sample may be carry-over from other donors' samples. The CDR3 protein is CASSIRLNSYEQYF.